This T cell receptor (beta chain) originates from a study of blood T cell repertoires in COVID-19. As for the study in general: Spain, Italy and the United States supplied samples that represented acute and convalescent COVID-19. The analysed material was cDNA or gDNA that came from T cells, B-cell-depleted T cells, or PBMCs.

Followed longitudinally, the Seattle patients had been enrolled during active infection. How the authors handled the data: Cell counts per sample came from amplifying reference gene primers. Produced via immunoSEQ multiplex PCR; TCRdb's table is partial and in-frame only. V, J and clone size are those of that table, while D and trimming were read from the DNA. This table has under 250,000 clones, 70% to 90% appearing once. This CDR3 comprises 15 residues. Trimming cost V 5 bases and J 5 bases, with 18 bases left between them. CDR1 is SGHAT and CDR2 is FQDESV in the germline V gene (reference sequence).

The sequencing sample was made of peripheral blood. The V call is TRBV11-1, the J call TRBJ1-1; D call uncertain. The sequence was collected from a man aged 25-40 years with COVID-19, enrolled during active disease. The DNA for the CDR3 is TGTGCCAGCAGCATCCGGTTCGGTGGAGAGACTGAAGCTTTCTTT. Translating gives CASSIRFGGETEAFF.